This T cell receptor (beta chain) comes out of a study of blood T cell repertoires in COVID-19. TCRdb's copy holds only in-frame clones and misses some; the assay was immunoSEQ multiplex PCR. The table shows some 110,000 clones, with about two thirds occurring only once. This CDR3 spans 12 amino acids. V shed 4 bases and J shed 8 bases, with 12 bases lying between them. Germline values: CDR1 GTSNPN, CDR2 SVGIG (reference sequence). Sequencing was performed on peripheral blood. V usage is TRBV30 and J usage is TRBJ1-3, with D possibly TRBD1 on 5 matching bases. This receptor was taken from a human donor with acute or convalescent COVID-19. The donor label of this sample is uncertain. CDR3 sequence: CAWKPRGHTIYF. The CDR3 coding sequence is TGTGCCTGGAAACCAAGGGGCCACACCATATATTTT.